The 22 T cell receptor beta chains below all came from one sample that was sequenced in a study of glioma-infiltrating T cells. Amplification of TCR alpha and beta CDR3 regions from RNA used iRepertoire nested multiplex PCR. TCRdb recomputed calls from the multiplex PCR reads with MiXCR, one row per CDR3 protein. The sample has some 150,000 distinct CDR3 sequences; roughly two fifths are singletons. Sample: glioma tissue, nonneoplastic brain tissue, or PBMCs (not recorded which). The receptor source for this set is a human donor with low-grade glioma or glioblastoma, undergoing nonglioma brain surgery, or in good health (not recorded which).

There are many counts of this clonotype. The V and J genes are TRBV6-2 or TRBV6-3 and TRBJ2-3; no definite D call. The germline V gene has CDR1 MNHEY and CDR2 SVGEGT. With 2 bases removed from V and 2 bases from J, the gap between germline ends came to 8 bases. The CDR3 sequence is 14 residues long. CDR3 DNA sequence: TGTGCCAGCAGTTACGTGGAGTCCACAGATACGCAGTATTTT. This encodes CASSYVESTDTQYF.

This clonotype was counted only a few times. This CDR3 reads CSASHGTASNQPQHF. CDR3 DNA sequence: TGCAGTGCTAGCCATGGGACAGCTAGCAATCAGCCCCAGCATTTT. J is TRBJ1-5 and V is TRBV20-1; TRBD1 aligns across 7 bases. The CDR3 sequence is 15 residues long. Germline V lookup: CDR1 DFQATT, CDR2 SNEGSKA (reference sequence). The V gene end was trimmed by 3 bases and the J gene end by 0 bases; junction bases not matched to a gene: 5.

This clonotype has at least ten counts. This chain joins TRBV12-3 or TRBV12-4 and TRBJ1-2; a possible D gene is TRBD1 (6 bases). V shed 4 bases and J shed 6 bases, with 12 bases lying between them. The CDR3 is 13 residues long. The CDR3 DNA follows: TGTGCCAGCAGTTCCGACGGGGGCCATGGCTACACCTTC. It codes for CASSSDGGHGYTF.

The chain combines TRBV15 with TRBJ2-7; the D gene is possibly TRBD2 (7 bases). This CDR3 is built from 15 residues. The ends were cut back, 0 bases at V and 6 bases at J, with 15 bases in the middle. The V gene's germline CDR1 is LNHNV and CDR2 YYDKDF (reference sequence). CDR3 nucleotide sequence: TGTGCCACCAGCAGAGATTACAGGGAGGGGAGCGAGCAGTACTTC. This codes for CATSRDYREGSEQYF.

Written as DNA, the CDR3 is TGTGCCAGCAGTTACCGTCAGGGACTAGCGGTCCGAGCGCCTTACAATGAGCAGTTCTTC. This codes for CASSYRQGLAVRAPYNEQFF. The chain uses TRBV6-6 and TRBJ2-1; 11 nucleotides align to TRBD2. The CDR3 has 20 amino acids. The junction had 16 bases not matched to a gene; V was cut back by 2 bases and J by 4 bases. CDR1 is MNHNY, CDR2 SVGAGI, per germline (reference sequence).

CDR3 nucleotides: TGTGCCAGCAGCTTAGCATATTCCTACGAGCAGTACTTC. This translates into CASSLAYSYEQYF. The gene calls are TRBV7-9 and TRBJ2-7; D gene unclear. The CDR3 length is 13 residues. V lost 0 bases and J lost 1, with 4 bases in between. Germline lookup yields CDR1 SEHNR and CDR2 FQNEAQ (reference sequence).

The chain carries TRBV24-1 and TRBJ2-1; 7 nucleotides line up with TRBD1. Germline V gene data show CDR1 as KGHDR and CDR2 as SFDVKD. The length of the CDR3 is 14 residues. Trimming removed 7 bases from V and 7 bases from J; junction bases left unmatched: 9. The CDR3 sequence is CATRGRDSSNEQFF. The DNA for the CDR3 is TGTGCCACCAGGGGCCGGGACAGCTCGAATGAGCAGTTCTTC.

The chain joins TRBV6-1 to TRBJ1-2; unclear D gene. The CDR3 covers 13 residues. V dropped 3 bases and J dropped 3 bases, with 8 bases sitting between them. CDR1 is MNHNS, CDR2 SASEGT, per germline. CDR3 sequence (DNA): TGTGCCAGCAGTGAGGCCGGCGACTATGGCTACACCTTC. This translates into CASSEAGDYGYTF.

This clonotype has only a few counts. The chain carries TRBV4-1 and TRBJ2-7; 9 bases line up with TRBD1. V shed 1 base, J shed 5 bases, and the junction held 6 bases outside the gene matches. The germline V gene has CDR1 MGHRA and CDR2 YSYEKL. The CDR3 is 15 amino acids. This chain's CDR3 is CASSQAGTGIDEQYF. CDR3 nucleotides: TGCGCCAGCAGCCAAGCCGGGACAGGGATCGACGAGCAGTACTTC.

This clonotype came up many times. The genes are TRBV20-1 and TRBJ2-5, with 9 bases lining up with TRBD2. The trim removed 5 bases at V and 5 bases at J, leaving 9 bases unmatched. Germline values: CDR1 DFQATT, CDR2 SNEGSKA (reference sequence). This CDR3 region has 14 residues. The CDR3 sequence is CSARPGGRGETQYF. CDR3 in DNA: TGCAGTGCTCGGCCCGGCGGGAGGGGTGAGACCCAGTACTTC.

V is TRBV4-3 and J is TRBJ1-1; tentative D call: TRBD1 (5 bases). V was cut by 4 bases and J by 5 bases, with 17 bases left in between. Looked up from germline, CDR1 is LGHNA and CDR2 is YSLEER. The CDR3 length is 15 residues. The CDR3 nucleotides read TGCGCCAGCAGCCCCTCCCCAGGGAAGGGAACTGAAGCTTTCTTT. This encodes CASSPSPGKGTEAFF.

In its sample, this clonotype was seen a few times. The chain combines TRBV20-1 with TRBJ1-6, with unresolved D. The CDR3 extends over 16 amino acids. V lost 3 bases, J lost 0 bases, and 12 bases lay in between. Per the germline V gene, CDR1 is DFQATT and CDR2 is SNEGSKA (reference sequence). CDR3 region: CSASRGFSSYNSPLHF. CDR3 DNA: TGCAGTGCTAGTCGGGGTTTTAGCTCCTATAATTCACCCCTCCACTTT.

This clonotype was detected a few times. The CDR3 nucleotides are TGTGCCAGCAGTACGGTAGCGGGAGCTGCAACAGATACGCAGTATTTT. This encodes CASSTVAGAATDTQYF. V and J are TRBV6-1 and TRBJ2-3; 9 bases map to TRBD2. With 5 bases clipped from V and 3 bases from J, the junction kept 9 bases outside the gene matches. CDR3 length: 16 residues. CDR1 is MNHNS, CDR2 SASEGT, per germline.

The CDR3 DNA is TGTGCCAGCATCCTCGGACAGGGGGCGTGGGAGACCCAGTACTTC. It yields the protein CASILGQGAWETQYF. The chain employs TRBV7-9 and TRBJ2-5; 11 bases are shared with TRBD1. The germline CDR1 and CDR2 sequences are SEHNR and FQNEAQ (reference sequence). CDR3 length: 15 residues. V lost 7 bases, J lost 5 bases, and 9 bases stayed unmatched.

The chain joins TRBV20-1 to TRBJ1-1; D call uncertain. This CDR3 has 14 residues. Trimming removed 0 bases at V and 1 base at J, with 9 bases between. Germline-derived CDR1 and CDR2 are DFQATT and SNEGSKA (reference sequence). The CDR3 DNA is TGCAGTGCTAGAGATTTAGGAAGGAACACTGAAGCTTTCTTT. It specifies CSARDLGRNTEAFF.

There are a few counts of this clonotype. The chain recombines TRBV20-1 with TRBJ1-1, with D unclear. The CDR3 loop spans 13 amino acids. The V gene's germline CDR1 is DFQATT and CDR2 SNEGSKA (reference sequence). V was clipped by 5 bases and J by 5 bases, with 15 bases between them. CDR3 nucleotides: TGCAGTGCTGCCTCGCGGGGTGGTACTGAAGCTTTCTTT. This codes for CSAASRGGTEAFF.

Only a few counts were recorded for this clonotype. The rearrangement uses TRBV6-6 and TRBJ2-7; the match to TRBD1 covers 7 bases. Germline lookup yields CDR1 MNHNY and CDR2 SVGAGI (reference sequence). V lost 2 bases to trimming and J lost 1 base; unmatched junction nucleotides: 2. CDR3 length: 14 residues. The CDR3 sequence is CASSYEGQSYEQYF. DNA of the CDR3: TGTGCCAGCAGTTACGAGGGACAGTCCTACGAGCAGTACTTC.

This chain links TRBV7-9 with TRBJ1-1, with 9 bases that match TRBD1. The J segment lost 4 bases and the V segment lost 7 bases, leaving 10 bases of the junction unmatched. CDR3 length equals 15 residues. In germline, CDR1 is SEHNR, CDR2 FQNEAQ (reference sequence). CDR3 sequence reads: CASILGDREGTEAFF. The CDR3 DNA sequence: TGTGCCAGCATTCTTGGGGACAGGGAGGGCACTGAAGCTTTCTTT.

This clonotype was counted at least ten times. The rearrangement uses TRBV6-1 and TRBJ2-1; 8 nucleotides line up with TRBD2. Trimming took 5 bases from V and 6 from J; bases not matched to a gene: 3. The CDR3 spans 13 residues. From germline, CDR1 is MNHNS and CDR2 SASEGT. The CDR3 DNA sequence: TGTGCCAGCAGTCTAGCGGGCCCCAATGAGCAGTTCTTC. Its translation is CASSLAGPNEQFF.

As for this clonotype: The junction shows a germline mismatch at one end, possibly a read error. The rearrangement uses TRBV6-5 and TRBJ2-7; tentatively, D is TRBD1 (6 bases). CDR1 and CDR2 from the germline V gene are MNHEY and SVGAGI. This CDR3 contains 13 residues. CDR3 nucleotides: TGTGCCAGCAGTCCGTCCAGGGGTAACGAGAAGTACTTC. Protein sequence: CASSPSRGNEKYF.

This clonotype has a handful of counts. The chain combines TRBV28 with TRBJ2-7; no clear D. The germline V gene encodes CDR1 MDHEN and CDR2 SYDVKM. Trimming took off 8 bases at V and 7 bases at J, with 15 bases between the two ends. The CDR3 consists of 12 residues. CDR3 sequence (DNA): TGTGCCAGCGCCCTTGAGAATCGGGAGCAGTACTTC. This sequence encodes CASALENREQYF.

V is TRBV6-1 and J is TRBJ1-2, with D unresolved. The germline V gene encodes CDR1 MNHNS and CDR2 SASEGT. Deletions cut 6 bases from V and 8 bases from J, with 19 bases between. The CDR3 loop spans 14 amino acids. The CDR3 DNA sequence: TGTGCCAGCAGGGCTTTTGGCCGGAGCTACGGCTACACCTTC. It specifies CASRAFGRSYGYTF.